Listed here are 18 T cell receptor beta chains from one sample, sequenced in a study of T cells in Graves' hyperthyroidism and ophthalmopathy. What was amplified from RNA transcripts were TCR beta CDR3 regions. RT-PCR in the first round (using the HTBI primer set) targeted the TCR CDR3. A single record per CDR3 protein comes from TCRdb applying MiXCR to the multiplex PCR reads. The top ten clones hold roughly a third of a sample with around 340,000 distinct CDR3 sequences, 15% to 20% of them seen once. Sequenced: blood. The receptors derive from a man aged 30-40 years with Graves' hyperthyroidism.

This clonotype was observed a few times. The chain is built from TRBV7-2 and TRBJ1-5, with D maybe TRBD1 (6 bases). This CDR3 has 15 residues. V dropped 5 bases and J dropped 5 bases, with 16 bases sitting between them. The germline CDR1 and CDR2 sequences are SGHTA and FQGNSA. CDR3 sequence (DNA): TGTGCCAGCAGCCCCGCAGGCAGGGGAGATCAGCCCCAGCATTTT. It yields the protein CASSPAGRGDQPQHF.

This clonotype was observed at least ten times. The rearrangement links TRBV20-1 to TRBJ2-1; TRBD1 matches 9 bases. Germline assignment: CDR1 DFQATT and CDR2 SNEGSKA (reference sequence). The CDR3 loop spans 16 amino acids. J lost 7 bases, V lost 0 bases, and 10 bases had no gene match. The CDR3 loop reads CSARDTGTGNENEQFF. DNA of the CDR3: TGCAGTGCTAGAGACACCGGGACAGGGAATGAAAATGAGCAGTTCTTC.

This clonotype has at least ten counts. The V call is TRBV6-1, the J call TRBJ1-1, with D maybe TRBD1 (5 bases). The V gene's germline CDR1 is MNHNS and CDR2 SASEGT. This CDR3 is 14 amino acids long. The V end was cut by 2 bases, the J end by 3 bases, with 10 bases between. CDR3 loop: CASSESGGDTEAFF. The CDR3 bases are TGTGCCAGCAGTGAATCTGGGGGAGACACTGAAGCTTTCTTT.

This clonotype was picked up many times. The chain has TRBV18 and TRBJ1-5; maybe TRBD1 (5 bases). The germline gives CDR1 KGHSH, CDR2 LQKENI. This CDR3 comprises 14 residues. V shed 7 bases and J shed 4 bases, with 14 bases lying between them. The CDR3 spells CASLGDVRNQPQHF. CDR3 in DNA: TGTGCCAGCTTAGGGGACGTGAGGAATCAGCCCCAGCATTTT.

This clonotype has at least ten counts. The chain recombines TRBV10-3 with TRBJ2-1; 8 bases map to TRBD2. Germline loops: CDR1 ENHRY, CDR2 SYGVKD. The CDR3 is 13 residues long. Unmatched junction bases numbered 4, after V lost 9 bases and J lost 3 bases. The CDR3 loop is CAIKAGDYNEQFF. The DNA for the CDR3 is TGTGCCATAAAAGCGGGAGACTACAATGAGCAGTTCTTC.

The sample holds many counts of this clonotype. The chain combines TRBV3-1 with TRBJ2-7; D tentatively fits TRBD1 or TRBD2 (5 bases each). The CDR3 loop spans 14 amino acids. CDR1 LGHDT and CDR2 YNNKEL come from the germline V gene (reference sequence). V was trimmed by 4 bases and J by 4 bases, leaving 14 bases between them. CDR3 amino acids: CASSPPGPNYEQYF. The CDR3 bases are TGTGCCAGCAGCCCCCCGGGACCGAATTACGAGCAGTACTTC.

This clonotype was detected many times. This sequence joins TRBV15 and TRBJ2-1; 9 bases align to TRBD1. Trimming at V came to 6 bases and at J to 4 bases, leaving 10 bases not matched to a gene. CDR3 length: 16 amino acids. In germline, CDR1 is LNHNV, CDR2 YYDKDF (reference sequence). The CDR3 protein is CATREQGAGVYNEQFF. CDR3 sequence (DNA): TGTGCCACCAGGGAACAGGGGGCAGGGGTTTACAATGAGCAGTTCTTC.

The chain carries TRBV7-9 and TRBJ2-1, with TRBD2 matching over 13 bases. Trimming removed 3 bases from V and 6 bases from J; junction bases left unmatched: 8. Germline CDR1 reads SEHNR; CDR2 reads FQNEAQ (reference sequence). The CDR3 extends over 17 amino acids. Here the CDR3 reads CASSLRTSGRVGNEQFF. CDR3 nucleotides: TGTGCCAGCAGCTTGAGGACTAGCGGGAGAGTAGGCAATGAGCAGTTCTTC.

This clonotype turned up a few times. The CDR3 nucleotides are TGTGCCAGCAGCCAATCGTGGCAGAACACTGAAGCTTTCTTT. Its translation is CASSQSWQNTEAFF. The chain recombines TRBV3-1 with TRBJ1-1; D ambiguous. The V gene's germline CDR1 is LGHDT and CDR2 YNNKEL (reference sequence). The V end was cut by 2 bases, the J end by 1 base, with 8 bases between. The CDR3 runs to 14 residues.

CDR3 region: CASSVAGSGANVLTF. The DNA of the CDR3 is TGTGCCAGCAGCGTAGCGGGTTCTGGGGCCAACGTCCTGACTTTC. The chain has TRBV9 and TRBJ2-6; D gene uncertain. The CDR3 length is 15 residues. Trimming took off 0 bases at V and 1 base at J, with 5 bases between the two ends. Germline V gives CDR1 SGDLS, CDR2 YYNGEE.

The genes are TRBV6-5 and TRBJ1-2; maybe TRBD1 (6 bases). From germline, CDR1 is MNHEY and CDR2 SVGAGI. V lost 4 bases and J lost 3, with 27 bases in between. This CDR3 has 19 residues. CDR3 loop: CASSWALGGGGASDYGYTF. As DNA, the CDR3 is TGTGCCAGCAGTTGGGCTCTCGGGGGGGGGGGCGCCTCGGACTATGGCTACACCTTC.

Many counts were recorded for this clonotype. The CDR3 here is CASSFILKRASYGYTF. The CDR3 nucleotides are TGTGCCAGCAGTTTCATTCTTAAGAGGGCCAGCTATGGCTACACCTTC. The chain has TRBV28 and TRBJ1-2; D uncertain. The germline gives CDR1 MDHEN, CDR2 SYDVKM. Trimming took off 3 bases at V and 4 bases at J, with 18 bases between the two ends. The CDR3 is 16 amino acids.

This clonotype was counted a few times. The J gene is TRBJ2-5, the V gene TRBV10-1; maybe TRBD2 (6 bases). The V and J ends lost 5 bases and 5 bases respectively, with 15 bases between them. The CDR3 is made up of 14 amino acids. Germline V lookup: CDR1 WNHNN, CDR2 SYGVQD (reference sequence). This CDR3 reads CASSRRDSLETQYF. The CDR3 coding sequence is TGCGCCAGCAGTCGGCGGGATTCGCTGGAGACCCAGTACTTC.

This clonotype was counted between two and nine times. CDR3 in DNA: TGTGCCAGCAGTGAGACAACAGGAATTGGTATGTTCTTC. The encoded protein is CASSETTGIGMFF. The chain uses TRBV25-1 and TRBJ2-1; perhaps TRBD1 as D (5 bases). Trimming removed 3 bases at V and 15 bases at J, with 18 bases between. Germline assignment: CDR1 MGHDK and CDR2 SYGVNS. The CDR3 is 13 residues long.

The chain employs TRBV10-2 and TRBJ2-1; the D gene is possibly TRBD2 (5 bases). Deletions cut 2 bases from V and 4 bases from J, with 9 bases between. CDR1 is WSHSY and CDR2 is SAAADI in the germline V gene. The CDR3 has 14 amino acids. The CDR3 is CASSEASPYNEQFF. CDR3 in DNA: TGCGCCAGCAGTGAGGCTAGCCCTTACAATGAGCAGTTCTTC.

Notes on this clonotype: This may come from a read error, since a much larger clone is one base off. This CDR3 fails to terminate in the conserved phenylalanine or tryptophan, so it likely reflects a read error. V is TRBV11-2 and J is TRBJ2-5; possibly TRBD1 or TRBD2 for D (6 bases each). Deletions cut 1 base from V and 0 bases from J, with 15 bases between. This CDR3 has 17 amino acids. The germline V gene encodes CDR1 SGHAT and CDR2 FQNNGV. The DNA for the CDR3 is TGTGCCAGCAGCTTAGGGGGGGCTAGCGCGGACCAAGAGACCCAGTACCTC. The encoded protein is CASSLGGASADQETQYL.

J is TRBJ2-4 and V is TRBV7-9; weak D call: TRBD2 (6 bases). Germline V gene data show CDR1 as SEHNR and CDR2 as FQNEAQ (reference sequence). Trimming stripped 2 bases from V and 8 bases from J, with 16 bases between. CDR3 length: 15 amino acids. As DNA, the CDR3 is TGTGCCAGCAGCTTAACTACGGGACTCTATGACATTCAGTACTTC. Its translation: CASSLTTGLYDIQYF.

This chain connects TRBV10-3 to TRBJ2-5; the D call may be TRBD1 or TRBD2 (5 bases each). Trimming removed 0 bases from V and 5 bases from J, with 13 bases in between. This CDR3 spans 15 amino acids. Germline V lookup: CDR1 ENHRY, CDR2 SYGVKD. The CDR3, as DNA: TGTGCCATCAGTGAGTCGAACGGCAGGGAGGAGACCCAGTACTTC. Residues: CAISESNGREETQYF.